The entry below describes one T cell receptor (beta chain). Authors' analysis steps: It was from reference gene primer amplification that nucleated cell counts were estimated. Repertoires were generated with immunoSEQ multiplex PCR, while TCRdb's copy carries only in-frame clones and drops some. That table is the source of V, J and clone size, and D and trimming were worked out from the DNA. The sample holds fewer than 500,000 clones, roughly 89% seen once. The ends lost 6 bases at V and 6 bases at J; junction bases unmatched: 13. Germline CDR1 and CDR2: ENHRY and SYGVKD. The CDR3 is 16 amino acids. The sample is drawn from a study of blood T cell repertoires in COVID-19. Turning to the study itself: Samples representing acute and convalescent COVID-19 were sourced from the United States, Italy and Spain. PBMCs, B-cell-depleted T cells, or T cells were the source of the cDNA or gDNA that made up the material.

The specimen was peripheral blood. This TCR came from a woman aged 25 to 45 with active or convalescent COVID-19. The rearrangement joins TRBV10-3 to TRBJ2-1; 8 nucleotides match TRBD2. The DNA for the CDR3 is TGTGCCATCAGAAGCAGCGGGAGTCAATTGGGCAATGAGCAGTTCTTC. Its protein is CAIRSSGSQLGNEQFF.